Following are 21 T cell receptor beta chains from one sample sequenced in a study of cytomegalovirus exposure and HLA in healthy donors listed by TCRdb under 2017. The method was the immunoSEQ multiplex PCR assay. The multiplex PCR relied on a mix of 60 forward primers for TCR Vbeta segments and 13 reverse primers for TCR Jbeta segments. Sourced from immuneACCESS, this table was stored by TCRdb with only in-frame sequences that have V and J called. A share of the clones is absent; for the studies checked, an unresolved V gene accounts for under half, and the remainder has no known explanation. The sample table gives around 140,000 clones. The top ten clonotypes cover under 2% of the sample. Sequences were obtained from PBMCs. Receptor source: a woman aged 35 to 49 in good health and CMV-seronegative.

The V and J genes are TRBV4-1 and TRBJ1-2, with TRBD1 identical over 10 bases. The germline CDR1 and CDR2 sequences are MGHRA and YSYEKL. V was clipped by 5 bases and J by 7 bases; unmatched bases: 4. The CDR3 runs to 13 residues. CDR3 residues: CASSDGTGVGYTF. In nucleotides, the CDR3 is TGCGCCAGCAGCGACGGGACAGGGGTTGGCTACACCTTC.

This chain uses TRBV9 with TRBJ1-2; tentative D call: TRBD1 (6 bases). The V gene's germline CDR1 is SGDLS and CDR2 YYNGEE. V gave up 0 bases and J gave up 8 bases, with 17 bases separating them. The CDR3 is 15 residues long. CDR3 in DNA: TGTGCCAGCAGCGTAGGTTGGGGTCGACAGGACGGCTACACCTTC. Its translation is CASSVGWGRQDGYTF.

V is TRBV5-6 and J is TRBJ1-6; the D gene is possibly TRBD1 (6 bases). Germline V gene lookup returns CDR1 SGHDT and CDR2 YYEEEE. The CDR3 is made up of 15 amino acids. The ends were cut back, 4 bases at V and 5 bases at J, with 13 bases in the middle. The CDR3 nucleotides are TGTGCCAGCAGCCATGGACAGCTCAATAATTCACCCCTCCACTTT. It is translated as CASSHGQLNNSPLHF.

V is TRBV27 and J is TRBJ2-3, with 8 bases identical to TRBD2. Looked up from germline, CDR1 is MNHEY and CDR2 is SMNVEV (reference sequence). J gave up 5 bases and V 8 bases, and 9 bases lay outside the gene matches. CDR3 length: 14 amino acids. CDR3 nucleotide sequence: TGTGCCAGCCGATCGCCCGGGGGGGGAGATACGCAGTATTTT. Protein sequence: CASRSPGGGDTQYF.

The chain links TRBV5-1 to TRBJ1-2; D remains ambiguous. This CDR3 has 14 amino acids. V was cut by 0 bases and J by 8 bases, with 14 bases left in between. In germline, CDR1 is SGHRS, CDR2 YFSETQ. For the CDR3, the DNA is TGCGCCAGCAGCTTGGTACAGAGGGAGAAAGGCTACACCTTC. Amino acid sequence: CASSLVQREKGYTF.

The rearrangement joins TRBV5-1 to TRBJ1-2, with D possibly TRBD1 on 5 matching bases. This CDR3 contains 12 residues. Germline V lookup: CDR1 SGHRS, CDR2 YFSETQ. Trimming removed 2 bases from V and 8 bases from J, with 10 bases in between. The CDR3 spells CASSFQGEGYTF. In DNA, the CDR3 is TGCGCCAGCAGCTTCCAGGGTGAGGGCTACACCTTC.

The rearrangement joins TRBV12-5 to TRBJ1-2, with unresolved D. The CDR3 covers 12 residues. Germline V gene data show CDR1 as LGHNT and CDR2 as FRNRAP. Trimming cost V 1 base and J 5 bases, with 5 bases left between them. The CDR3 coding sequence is TGTGCTAGTGGTTTGGATAGTTATGGCTACACCTTC. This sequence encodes CASGLDSYGYTF. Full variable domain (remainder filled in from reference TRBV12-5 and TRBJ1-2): DARVTQTPRHKVTEMGQEVTMRCQPILGHNTVFWYRQTMMQGLELLAYFRNRAPLDDSGMPKDRFSAEMPDATLATLKIQPSEPRDSAVYFCASGLDSYGYTFGSGTRLTVV.

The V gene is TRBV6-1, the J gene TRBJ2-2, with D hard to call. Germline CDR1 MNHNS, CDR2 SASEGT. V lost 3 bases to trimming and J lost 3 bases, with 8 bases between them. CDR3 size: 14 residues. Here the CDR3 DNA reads TGTGCCAGCAGTGACGAACGGTACACCGGGGAGCTGTTTTTT. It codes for CASSDERYTGELFF.

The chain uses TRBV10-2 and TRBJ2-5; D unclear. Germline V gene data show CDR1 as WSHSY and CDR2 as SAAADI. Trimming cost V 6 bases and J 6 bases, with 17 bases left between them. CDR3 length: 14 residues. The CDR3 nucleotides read TGCGCCAGCAGACCCCTAGAGTACGAACAGACCCAGTACTTC. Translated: CASRPLEYEQTQYF.

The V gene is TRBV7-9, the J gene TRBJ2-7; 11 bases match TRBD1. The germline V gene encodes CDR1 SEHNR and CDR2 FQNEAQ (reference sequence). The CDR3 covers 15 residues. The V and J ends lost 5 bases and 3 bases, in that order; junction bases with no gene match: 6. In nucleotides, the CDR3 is TGTGCCAGCAGCCCCGGGACAGGGGGTATCTACGAGCAGTACTTC. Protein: CASSPGTGGIYEQYF.

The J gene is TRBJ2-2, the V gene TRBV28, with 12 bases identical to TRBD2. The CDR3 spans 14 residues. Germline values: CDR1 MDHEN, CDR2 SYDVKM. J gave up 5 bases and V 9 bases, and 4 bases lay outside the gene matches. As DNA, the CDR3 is TGTGCCAGTATCACTAGCGGGGGGACCGGGGAGCTGTTTTTT. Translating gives CASITSGGTGELFF.

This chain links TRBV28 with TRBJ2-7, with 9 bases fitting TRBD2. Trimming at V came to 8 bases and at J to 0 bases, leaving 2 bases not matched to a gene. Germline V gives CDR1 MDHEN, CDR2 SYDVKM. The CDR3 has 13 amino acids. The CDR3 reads CASGAGGSYEQYV. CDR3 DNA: TGTGCCAGCGGAGCGGGGGGCTCCTACGAGCAGTACGTC.

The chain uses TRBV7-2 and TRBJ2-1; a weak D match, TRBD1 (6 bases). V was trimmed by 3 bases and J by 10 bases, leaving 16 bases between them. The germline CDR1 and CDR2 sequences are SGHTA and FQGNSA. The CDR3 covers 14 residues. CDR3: CASSFPGADREQFF. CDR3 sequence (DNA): TGTGCCAGCAGCTTTCCAGGGGCGGATAGAGAGCAGTTCTTC.

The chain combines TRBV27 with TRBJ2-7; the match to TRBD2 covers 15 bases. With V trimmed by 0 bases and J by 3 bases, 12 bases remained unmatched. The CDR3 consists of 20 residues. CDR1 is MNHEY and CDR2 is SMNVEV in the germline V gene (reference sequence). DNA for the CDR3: TGTGCCAGCAGTTTATCCCCCCCCGGACTAGCGGGGGGGTCGGTCTACGAGCAGTACTTC. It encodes CASSLSPPGLAGGSVYEQYF.

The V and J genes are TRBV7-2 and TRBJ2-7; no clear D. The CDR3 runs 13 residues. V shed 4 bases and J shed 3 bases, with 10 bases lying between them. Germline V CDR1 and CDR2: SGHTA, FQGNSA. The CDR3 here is CASSSPHLYEQYF. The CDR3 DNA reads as TGTGCCAGCAGCTCTCCACATCTCTACGAGCAGTACTTC.

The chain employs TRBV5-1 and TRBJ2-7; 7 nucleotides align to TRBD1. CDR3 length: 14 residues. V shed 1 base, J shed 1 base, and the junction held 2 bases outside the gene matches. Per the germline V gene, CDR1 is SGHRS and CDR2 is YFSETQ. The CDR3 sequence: CASSLTGVSYEQYF. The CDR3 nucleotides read TGCGCCAGCAGCTTGACAGGGGTTTCCTACGAGCAGTACTTC.

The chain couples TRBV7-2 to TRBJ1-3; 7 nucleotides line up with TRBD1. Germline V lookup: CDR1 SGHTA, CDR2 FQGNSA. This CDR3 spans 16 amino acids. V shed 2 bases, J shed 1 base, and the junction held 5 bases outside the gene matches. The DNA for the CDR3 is TGTGCCAGCAGCTTATACAGGGGCAATTCTGGAAACACCATATATTTT. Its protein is CASSLYRGNSGNTIYF.

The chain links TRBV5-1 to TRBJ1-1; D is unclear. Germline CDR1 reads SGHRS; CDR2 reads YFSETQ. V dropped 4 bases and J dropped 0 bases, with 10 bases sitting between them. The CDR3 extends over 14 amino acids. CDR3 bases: TGCGCCAGCAGCCGCCGGGGAATGAACACTGAAGCTTTCTTT. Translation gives CASSRRGMNTEAFF.

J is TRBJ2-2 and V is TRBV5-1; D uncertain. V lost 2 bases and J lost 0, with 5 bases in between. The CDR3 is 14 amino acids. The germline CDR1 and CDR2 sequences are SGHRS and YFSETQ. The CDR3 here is CASSFQTNTGELFF. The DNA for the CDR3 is TGCGCCAGCAGCTTCCAGACGAACACCGGGGAGCTGTTTTTT.

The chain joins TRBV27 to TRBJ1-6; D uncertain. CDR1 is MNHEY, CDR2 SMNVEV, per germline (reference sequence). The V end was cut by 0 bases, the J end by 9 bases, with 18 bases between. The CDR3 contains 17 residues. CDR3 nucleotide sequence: TGTGCCAGCAGTTTATCATCCGGGAGCGCCAAGGTTTCACCCCTCCACTTT. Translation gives CASSLSSGSAKVSPLHF.

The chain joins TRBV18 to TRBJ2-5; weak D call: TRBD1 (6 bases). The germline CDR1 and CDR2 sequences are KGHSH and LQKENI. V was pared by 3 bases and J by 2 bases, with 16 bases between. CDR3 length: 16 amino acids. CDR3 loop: CASSPGTYNPQETQYF. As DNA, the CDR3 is TGTGCCAGCTCACCGGGGACATACAATCCACAAGAGACCCAGTACTTC. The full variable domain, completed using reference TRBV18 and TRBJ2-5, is NAGVMQNPRHLVRRRGQEARLRCSPMKGHSHVYWYRQLPEEGLKFMVYLQKENIIDESGMPKERFSAEFPKEGPSILRIQQVVRGDSAAYFCASSPGTYNPQETQYFGPGTRLLVL.